The T cell receptor (beta chain) under discussion was sequenced for a study of cytomegalovirus exposure and HLA in healthy donors. V dropped 5 bases and J dropped 2; count of bases not matched to a gene: 13. This CDR3 spans 17 amino acids. The germline CDR1 and CDR2 sequences are SGHVS and FNYEAQ. This clone was picked up one time. Assay: immunoSEQ multiplex PCR; the TCRdb copy retains only in-frame clones and omits some. The sample has roughly 260,000 clones, around 90% seen once. The TCR was taken from a woman aged 18-29 years in good health and CMV-seronegative. The chain joins TRBV7-6 to TRBJ2-5; 8 nucleotides match TRBD2. The sample consisted of PBMCs. Here the CDR3 DNA reads TGTGCCAGCAGCCTGGGATTTCGGGGGGGCCTTCAAGAGACCCAGTACTTC. It encodes CASSLGFRGGLQETQYF.